The 17 T cell receptor beta chains presented below share a single source sample, sequenced in a study of shared clonotypes between healthy human individuals. The naive CD8 population came from CD45RO-negative cells selected for CCR7, without terminally differentiated effector memory CD45RA+ cells. Produced via immunoSEQ multiplex PCR; TCRdb's table is partial and in-frame only. The sample holds about 2.2 million clones, about 92% seen once. The sample comprised naive CD8+ T cells from PBMCs. All receptors come from a man aged 18 to 35 in good health. Some clones in this sample may be carry-over from other donors' samples.

The V gene is TRBV27, the J gene TRBJ1-2; 12 bases line up with TRBD1. In germline, CDR1 is MNHEY, CDR2 SMNVEV (reference sequence). The CDR3 length is 19 residues. With 4 bases clipped from V and 2 bases from J, the junction kept 14 bases outside the gene matches. For the CDR3, the DNA is TGTGCCAGCAGTTCCCTACCGGGACAGGGGGCTCCCGGAAACTATGGCTACACCTTC. Residues: CASSSLPGQGAPGNYGYTF.

V usage is TRBV7-9 and J usage is TRBJ2-1; tentative D call: TRBD2 (5 bases). The CDR3 totals 16 residues. V was trimmed by 6 bases and J by 7 bases, leaving 22 bases between them. Germline CDR1 is SEHNR and CDR2 is FQNEAQ (reference sequence). In DNA form, the CDR3 reads TGTGCCAGCAGTTTATCTATTCAAACCTCGGGGAATGAGCAGTTCTTC. The encoded protein is CASSLSIQTSGNEQFF.

The chain recombines TRBV28 with TRBJ1-5, with 7 bases identical to TRBD1. Germline loops: CDR1 MDHEN, CDR2 SYDVKM. The CDR3 extends over 14 amino acids. V lost 7 bases to trimming and J lost 6 bases; unmatched junction nucleotides: 9. For the CDR3, the DNA is TGTGCCAGCACTAGAGAGGGGGCAAGTCAGCCCCAGCATTTT. Its protein is CASTREGASQPQHF. Filled out from reference TRBV28 and TRBJ1-5, the complete variable domain reads DVKVTQSSRYLVKRTGEKVFLECVQDMDHENMFWYRQDPGLGLRLIYFSYDVKMKEKGDIPEGYSVSREKKERFSLILESASTNQTSMYLCASTREGASQPQHFGDGTRLSIL.

This clone was counted a single time. The chain links TRBV4-1 to TRBJ1-3, with D hard to call. Germline CDR1 and CDR2: MGHRA and YSYEKL. V was cut by 1 base and J by 0 bases, with 10 bases left in between. This CDR3 comprises 16 residues. In DNA, the CDR3 is TGCGCCAGCAGCCAAGTATCACAGCTCTCTGGAAACACCATATATTTT. Translated: CASSQVSQLSGNTIYF.

The chain couples TRBV19 to TRBJ2-2, with a possible D match to TRBD1 (5 bases). Trimming removed 4 bases at V and 3 bases at J, with 18 bases between. The CDR3 has 17 residues. Germline V CDR1 and CDR2: LNHDA, SQIVND (reference sequence). This CDR3 reads CASSRSRSGYDTGELFF. CDR3 bases: TGTGCCAGTAGTAGAAGTCGGTCAGGGTATGACACCGGGGAGCTGTTTTTT.

This rearrangement joins TRBV5-1 to TRBJ2-7, with 8 bases identical to TRBD1. This CDR3 contains 15 residues. CDR1 is SGHRS, CDR2 YFSETQ, per germline. V was clipped by 4 bases and J by 6 bases; unmatched bases: 12. In DNA form, the CDR3 reads TGCGCCAGCAGCCACCGTCAGGGGGCCGCGAGCGAGCAGTACTTC. This sequence encodes CASSHRQGAASEQYF.

This chain joins TRBV6-6 and TRBJ2-7; D uncertain. The CDR3 extends over 11 amino acids. In germline, CDR1 is MNHNY, CDR2 SVGAGI (reference sequence). Trimming removed 6 bases from V and 4 bases from J, with 7 bases in between. The CDR3 reads CASSQVYEQYF. The CDR3 DNA reads as TGTGCCAGCAGCCAAGTATACGAGCAGTACTTC.

The chain recombines TRBV7-8 with TRBJ1-1; no reliable D call. Trimming cost V 5 bases and J 0 bases, with 7 bases left between them. Germline lookup yields CDR1 SGHVS and CDR2 FQNEAQ. The CDR3 length is 13 residues. In nucleotides, the CDR3 is TGTGCCAGCAGCGAAATCATGAACACTGAAGCTTTCTTT. Amino acids: CASSEIMNTEAFF.

The rearrangement links TRBV2 to TRBJ2-1, with 12 bases fitting TRBD2. V was pared by 4 bases and J by 2 bases, with 6 bases of the junction left unmatched. This CDR3 contains 17 residues. Looked up from germline, CDR1 is SNHLY and CDR2 is FYNNEI. CDR3 sequence (DNA): TGTGCCAGCAGTGTGTCTAGCGGGAGGGGTCCCTACAATGAGCAGTTCTTC. Its protein is CASSVSSGRGPYNEQFF.

About this clone: This CDR3 fails to terminate in the conserved phenylalanine or tryptophan, so it likely reflects a read error. The DNA is left out, because the CDR3 cannot be placed on it with certainty; the CDR3 is given as TCRdb lists it. This sequence joins TRBV2 and TRBJ2-7; whether TRBD1, the table's D call, matches the DNA was not checked. A total of 11 residues make up the CDR3, ends included. Germline V gene sequence: CDR1 SNHLY, CDR2 FYNNEI. The CDR3 is CASSEWSRGCL.

This chain joins TRBV28 and TRBJ2-5; D perhaps matches TRBD2 (5 bases). The CDR3 sequence is 14 residues long. CDR1 is MDHEN and CDR2 is SYDVKM in the germline V gene. The V and J ends lost 3 bases and 5 bases respectively, with 13 bases between them. The CDR3 bases are TGTGCCAGCAGTTTTGAGGATAGCGCGGAGACCCAGTACTTC. Its protein is CASSFEDSAETQYF.

The chain links TRBV28 to TRBJ2-3, with TRBD2 matching over 8 bases. This CDR3 is built from 16 residues. V gave up 6 bases and J gave up 5 bases; unmatched junction bases: 13. Germline V gene data show CDR1 as MDHEN and CDR2 as SYDVKM. The CDR3 protein is CASRFKREFWEDTQYF. The CDR3 DNA reads as TGTGCCAGCAGATTCAAGCGGGAGTTTTGGGAAGATACGCAGTATTTT. Using reference TRBV28 and TRBJ2-3 for the parts outside the CDR3, the full variable domain is DVKVTQSSRYLVKRTGEKVFLECVQDMDHENMFWYRQDPGLGLRLIYFSYDVKMKEKGDIPEGYSVSREKKERFSLILESASTNQTSMYLCASRFKREFWEDTQYFGPGTRLTVL.

This clone is a singleton in its sample. The chain joins TRBV7-6 to TRBJ2-7; D gene ambiguous. The length of the CDR3 is 14 residues. The V gene lost 1 base and the J gene lost 1 base, with 8 bases spanning the gap. Germline CDR1 SGHVS, CDR2 FNYEAQ. The CDR3 spells CASSLDSASYEQYF. The CDR3 bases are TGTGCCAGCAGCTTAGATTCGGCATCCTACGAGCAGTACTTC.

As to this clone: The same CDR3 can be traced to other DNA sequences in this sample. This rearrangement joins TRBV2 to TRBJ2-3, with D perhaps matching TRBD1 (6 bases). CDR1 is SNHLY, CDR2 FYNNEI, per germline. The CDR3 is 16 amino acids. V lost 6 bases, J lost 0 bases, and 16 bases lay in between. This CDR3 is CASSETGTPSTDTQYF. The CDR3 DNA reads TGTGCCAGCAGCGAAACCGGGACACCTAGCACAGATACGCAGTATTTT.

Only a few counts were recorded for this clone. This chain's CDR3 is CASTLGGGVTEAFF. The DNA for the CDR3 is TGCGCCAGCACCCTCGGCGGAGGAGTAACCGAGGCTTTCTTT. This chain links TRBV4-1 with TRBJ1-1; D is undetermined. The CDR3 contains 14 residues. Trimming pared 7 bases from V and 11 bases from J, leaving 23 bases between. Germline assignment: CDR1 MGHRA and CDR2 YSYEKL.

Notes on this clone: Different DNA sequences within this sample yield the same CDR3. V usage is TRBV9 and J usage is TRBJ1-1; D is undetermined. The CDR3 totals 12 residues. Germline-derived CDR1 and CDR2 are SGDLS and YYNGEE. The V end lost 0 bases, the J end lost 2 bases, and 2 bases lay between the germline ends. CDR3 sequence: CASSVANTEAFF. CDR3 nucleotide sequence: TGTGCCAGCAGCGTAGCCAACACTGAAGCTTTCTTT.

CDR3 bases: TGTGCCAGCAGAGGAGGCTCCGGGGAGCTGTTTTTT. Its translation is CASRGGSGELFF. This chain connects TRBV28 to TRBJ2-2, with D perhaps matching TRBD2 (5 bases). The CDR3 runs to 12 residues. The ends were cut back, 6 bases at V and 6 bases at J, with 8 bases in the middle. Germline lookup yields CDR1 MDHEN and CDR2 SYDVKM.